The next 21 T cell receptor beta chains were all read from a single sample in a study of blood T cell repertoires in COVID-19. The method was immunoSEQ multiplex PCR; TCRdb's version includes in-frame clones alone and lacks a portion of them. In the table there are about 460,000 clones, more than 85% of which are singletons. Sequenced material: PBMCs or T cells enriched from blood (not recorded which). The receptors here all came from an older woman who had recovered from COVID-19.

This clone was observed once. The chain carries TRBV19 and TRBJ1-2, with D hard to call. Germline V CDR1 and CDR2: LNHDA, SQIVND (reference sequence). There are 12 residues in the CDR3. The V end lost 3 bases, the J end lost 8 bases, and 10 bases lay between the germline ends. CDR3 sequence (DNA): TGTGCCAGTAGTATTCCCCCCTTCGGCTACACCTTC. Protein product: CASSIPPFGYTF.

This sequence joins TRBV5-1 and TRBJ2-3; TRBD1 matches 9 bases. This CDR3 region has 15 residues. The germline V gene has CDR1 SGHRS and CDR2 YFSETQ. J lost 3 bases, V lost 3 bases, and 5 bases had no gene match. CDR3 amino acids: CASSSGDRVTDTQYF. The CDR3 DNA follows: TGCGCCAGCAGCTCGGGGGACAGGGTAACAGATACGCAGTATTTT.

The rearrangement uses TRBV15 and TRBJ2-1; D ambiguous. The germline V gene encodes CDR1 LNHNV and CDR2 YYDKDF (reference sequence). The CDR3 is made up of 17 amino acids. The V gene lost 3 bases and the J gene lost 1 base, with 16 bases spanning the gap. The CDR3: CATSRALEALSYNEQFF. The CDR3 region has the DNA TGTGCCACCAGCAGGGCCCTCGAGGCCCTGTCCTACAATGAGCAGTTCTTC.

Note on this clone: Additional DNA sequences in this sample encode the identical CDR3. V is TRBV4-2 and J is TRBJ2-3; 11 bases are a match to TRBD2. This CDR3 comprises 16 residues. Germline assignment: CDR1 LGHNA and CDR2 YNFKEQ. The trim removed 4 bases at V and 0 bases at J, leaving 3 bases unmatched. The CDR3 here is CASSPLAGGSTDTQYF. The DNA for the CDR3 is TGTGCCAGCAGCCCCTTAGCGGGGGGGAGCACAGATACGCAGTATTTT.

The J gene is TRBJ1-1, the V gene TRBV13; 8 bases line up with TRBD1. The CDR3 consists of 17 residues. CDR1 is PRHDT and CDR2 is FYEKMQ in the germline V gene (reference sequence). Trimming cost V 1 base and J 6 bases; bases outside gene matches: 13. CDR3 DNA: TGTGCCAGCAGCTTAGCGACAGGGGTCCTAGGTCGAGCTGAAGCTTTCTTT. Translation gives CASSLATGVLGRAEAFF.

The chain recombines TRBV19 with TRBJ2-1, with 9 bases aligning to TRBD1. J was trimmed by 4 bases and V by 5 bases; bases with no gene match: 3. The CDR3 is 14 residues long. In germline, CDR1 is LNHDA, CDR2 SQIVND (reference sequence). Written as DNA, the CDR3 is TGTGCCAGTAGTCCGACAGGGGGTTACAATGAGCAGTTCTTC. Its translation is CASSPTGGYNEQFF.

This clone was seen just once. The rearrangement joins TRBV6-5 to TRBJ2-5; D ambiguous. The V end lost 6 bases, the J end lost 4 bases, and 3 bases lay between the germline ends. The CDR3 runs to 10 residues. Looked up from germline, CDR1 is MNHEY and CDR2 is SVGAGI. CDR3 protein: CASRAETQYF. The CDR3 DNA sequence: TGTGCCAGCAGGGCAGAGACCCAGTACTTC.

V and J are TRBV5-1 and TRBJ2-1, with TRBD2 identical over 7 bases. Trimming took 4 bases from V and 8 from J; bases not matched to a gene: 9. This CDR3 has 14 amino acids. Germline CDR1 reads SGHRS; CDR2 reads YFSETQ. CDR3: CASSQLAAQDEQFF. The CDR3 nucleotides read TGCGCCAGCAGCCAGCTAGCGGCGCAGGATGAGCAGTTCTTC.

This chain connects TRBV7-8 to TRBJ1-1, with TRBD1 as a possible D gene (6 bases). V lost 6 bases to trimming and J lost 0 bases, with 14 bases between them. The CDR3 runs 15 residues. Germline values: CDR1 SGHVS, CDR2 FQNEAQ. CDR3 amino acids: CASSKAQGMNTEAFF. Written as DNA, the CDR3 is TGTGCCAGCAGTAAAGCACAGGGTATGAACACTGAAGCTTTCTTT.

The rearrangement links TRBV15 to TRBJ2-4, with D possibly matching TRBD2 (5 bases). The germline CDR1 and CDR2 sequences are LNHNV and YYDKDF (reference sequence). CDR3 length: 16 amino acids. Trimming took 2 bases from V and 3 from J, leaving 14 bases between them. CDR3 DNA sequence: TGTGCCACCAGCAGAACACCACTAGTAGACAAAAACATTCAGTACTTC. Translation gives CATSRTPLVDKNIQYF.

J is TRBJ2-7 and V is TRBV19, with a possible D match to TRBD1 (6 bases). Trimming cost V 5 bases and J 3 bases, with 14 bases left between them. Germline V CDR1 and CDR2: LNHDA, SQIVND (reference sequence). The CDR3 runs 14 residues. The CDR3 protein is CASSPRTARYEQYF. CDR3 in DNA: TGTGCCAGTAGTCCCCGGACAGCTCGCTACGAGCAGTACTTC.

This chain uses TRBV10-3 with TRBJ1-2; 8 bases align to TRBD1. CDR3 length: 16 residues. CDR1 and CDR2 from the germline V gene are ENHRY and SYGVKD. V was pared by 0 bases and J by 5 bases, with 8 bases of the junction left unmatched. The CDR3 DNA follows: TGTGCCATCAGTGAGTCTGCCCCACAGGGGGGGTATGGCTACACCTTC. Amino acid sequence: CAISESAPQGGYGYTF.

The chain employs TRBV2 and TRBJ2-2, with D unresolved. The CDR3 loop spans 14 amino acids. V dropped 2 bases and J dropped 3 bases, with 7 bases sitting between them. Per the germline V gene, CDR1 is SNHLY and CDR2 is FYNNEI. CDR3 sequence reads: CASSEIRDTGELFF. The CDR3 DNA sequence: TGTGCCAGCAGTGAAATCCGGGACACCGGGGAGCTGTTTTTT.

The chain carries TRBV5-1 and TRBJ1-1; D ambiguous. CDR3 length equals 16 residues. V shed 4 bases and J shed 3 bases, with 19 bases lying between them. Germline CDR1 SGHRS, CDR2 YFSETQ. The CDR3 loop reads CASSAWPRGSDTEAFF. The DNA for the CDR3 is TGCGCCAGCAGCGCTTGGCCTAGAGGGAGTGACACTGAAGCTTTCTTT.

This sequence joins TRBV18 and TRBJ1-1, with 8 bases matching TRBD1. The CDR3 runs 14 residues. Germline lookup yields CDR1 KGHSH and CDR2 LQKENI. The V segment lost 4 bases and the J segment 4 bases; nucleotides outside the gene matches: 5. As DNA, the CDR3 is TGTGCCAGCTCACAACAGGGGGTGGGCACTGAAGCTTTCTTT. This translates into CASSQQGVGTEAFF.

DNA for the CDR3: TGTGCCAGTAGCCTCGGCCAGACCGGGTCCCAGCATTTT. It codes for CASSLGQTGSQHF. The chain is built from TRBV19 and TRBJ1-5; D is ambiguous. The V and J ends lost 6 bases and 11 bases respectively, with 17 bases between them. This CDR3 is built from 13 residues. Germline V lookup: CDR1 LNHDA, CDR2 SQIVND (reference sequence).

The chain carries TRBV4-1 and TRBJ2-1; a possible D gene is TRBD1 (6 bases). The CDR3 consists of 18 residues. Germline V lookup: CDR1 MGHRA, CDR2 YSYEKL. V shed 1 base and J shed 7 bases, with 23 bases lying between them. The CDR3: CASSQGGGSAINRNEQFF. For the CDR3, the DNA is TGCGCCAGCAGCCAAGGAGGGGGTAGTGCGATCAATAGAAATGAGCAGTTCTTC.

This chain links TRBV25-1 with TRBJ1-4; 7 bases align to TRBD1. CDR1 is MGHDK, CDR2 SYGVNS, per germline. V lost 1 base, J lost 0 bases, and 8 bases stayed unmatched. The CDR3 totals 18 residues. The CDR3 DNA reads TGTGCCAGCAGTGAATTGGGACAGCTATTTGCAACTAATGAAAAACTGTTTTTT. It encodes CASSELGQLFATNEKLFF.

The chain uses TRBV27 and TRBJ2-5; D may be TRBD1 (5 bases). V was cut by 5 bases and J by 4 bases, with 11 bases left in between. Germline CDR1 is MNHEY and CDR2 is SMNVEV (reference sequence). CDR3 length: 13 residues. CDR3 protein: CASSPTQGETQYF. The CDR3 nucleotides are TGTGCCAGCAGTCCCACGCAGGGAGAGACCCAGTACTTC.

The V gene is TRBV19, the J gene TRBJ2-1, with TRBD2 matching 7 bases. The CDR3 is 15 residues long. Per the germline V gene, CDR1 is LNHDA and CDR2 is SQIVND (reference sequence). V lost 8 bases, J lost 7 bases, and 14 bases stayed unmatched. The CDR3 reads CASRTRLGPRNEQFF. In DNA, the CDR3 is TGTGCCAGTCGGACTAGACTGGGCCCTAGGAATGAGCAGTTCTTC.

CDR3 residues: CASSSPQGDYGYTF. The CDR3 DNA sequence: TGTGCCAGCAGTTCACCACAGGGAGACTATGGCTACACCTTC. The J gene is TRBJ1-2, the V gene TRBV27; possibly TRBD1 for D (6 bases). Germline CDR1 reads MNHEY; CDR2 reads SMNVEV (reference sequence). The V and J ends lost 4 bases and 3 bases respectively, with 12 bases between them. This CDR3 region has 14 residues.